The rows below give T cell receptor beta chains drawn from one sample of a study of T cells expressing NK-cell markers. Using the 5' RACE reads, TCRdb records one entry per CDR3 protein without DNA. This listing includes approximately 150,000 distinct CDR3 sequences. The sample consisted of blood T cells: a sorted CD56 or NKG2C T cell subset, CD4+ or CD8+ T cells, or bulk PBMC T cells (not recorded which). Source of these receptors: a man younger than 30 in good health. CDR3s include the opening cysteine and the closing phenylalanine or tryptophan. Fields, in order: J gene, V gene, CDR3 protein.

J gene: TRBJ1-6
V gene: TRBV20-1
CDR3 protein: CSARDSTGGSSPLHF

J gene: TRBJ1-6
V gene: TRBV25-1
CDR3 protein: CASSARGHSPLHF

J gene: TRBJ1-4
V gene: TRBV3-1
CDR3 protein: CASTRGQRNEKLFF

J gene: TRBJ2-2
V gene: TRBV11-2
CDR3 protein: CASSETTTGELFF

J gene: TRBJ2-1
V gene: TRBV7-2
CDR3 protein: CASSSIAGLYNEQFF

J gene: TRBJ1-1
V gene: TRBV6-1
CDR3 protein: CASSELGTVLNTGAFF

J gene: TRBJ2-1
V gene: TRBV5-1
CDR3 protein: CASSGPPGQFF

J gene: TRBJ1-1
V gene: TRBV14
CDR3 protein: CASSQTGVPEAFF

J gene: TRBJ2-7
V gene: TRBV2
CDR3 protein: CASVGASGLNPYEQYF

J gene: TRBJ1-2
V gene: TRBV6-6
CDR3 protein: CASSDRVDGYTF

J gene: TRBJ1-5
V gene: TRBV12-3/TRBV12-4
CDR3 protein: CASSLGGVRSQHF

J gene: TRBJ2-5
V gene: TRBV12-3/TRBV12-4
CDR3 protein: CASRPSGVAGEETQYF

J gene: TRBJ1-4
V gene: TRBV6-5
CDR3 protein: CASSYSRQTLKEKLFF

J gene: TRBJ2-5
V gene: TRBV28
CDR3 protein: CASSTGTSGKETQYF

J gene: TRBJ2-7
V gene: TRBV10-3
CDR3 protein: CAIGTGGVEQYF

J gene: TRBJ2-1
V gene: TRBV5-1
CDR3 protein: CASSSEGKSYNEQFF

J gene: TRBJ2-5
V gene: TRBV7-7
CDR3 protein: CASSLGLAERETQYF

J gene: TRBJ2-7
V gene: TRBV3-1
CDR3 protein: CASSQQVYEQYF

J gene: TRBJ2-7
V gene: TRBV7-8
CDR3 protein: CASSLAGTTYEQYF

J gene: TRBJ2-2
V gene: TRBV12-3/TRBV12-4
CDR3 protein: CAFQTLAVAGELFF

J gene: TRBJ2-1
V gene: TRBV4-2
CDR3 protein: CASSQDRGSGRAYNEQFF

J gene: TRBJ2-7
V gene: TRBV5-4
CDR3 protein: CASSLRGINEQYF

J gene: TRBJ1-4
V gene: TRBV6-1
CDR3 protein: CASRNGTGVKKLCF

J gene: TRBJ2-1
V gene: TRBV11-2
CDR3 protein: CASSLRRDPRYNEQFF

J gene: TRBJ1-1
V gene: TRBV14
CDR3 protein: CASRRDPEAFF

J gene: TRBJ2-7
V gene: TRBV7-8
CDR3 protein: CASSPALPDSYEQYF

J gene: TRBJ2-7
V gene: TRBV30
CDR3 protein: CAWSLAGILPEQYF

J gene: TRBJ2-1
V gene: TRBV29-1
CDR3 protein: CSVGDGVNNEQFF

J gene: TRBJ2-1
V gene: TRBV29-1
CDR3 protein: CSVEVGGGSNNEQFF

J gene: TRBJ2-1
V gene: TRBV25-1
CDR3 protein: CASSLGIDGYNEQFF

J gene: TRBJ2-2
V gene: TRBV30
CDR3 protein: CAWSVGGTGELFF

J gene: TRBJ2-6
V gene: TRBV2
CDR3 protein: CASKKDSSSGANVLTF

J gene: TRBJ1-2
V gene: TRBV7-9
CDR3 protein: CASRGGGSPPGYTF

J gene: TRBJ2-1
V gene: TRBV11-1
CDR3 protein: CASSLAGGGGSSFYNEQFF

J gene: TRBJ2-7
V gene: TRBV12-3/TRBV12-4
CDR3 protein: CASRTGNTYEQYF

J gene: TRBJ2-2
V gene: TRBV25-1
CDR3 protein: CASSGSFANTGELFF

J gene: TRBJ2-1
V gene: TRBV14
CDR3 protein: CASSPYRSYNEQFF

J gene: TRBJ2-1
V gene: TRBV20-1
CDR3 protein: CSARQREGRIHEQFF

J gene: TRBJ2-1
V gene: TRBV24-1
CDR3 protein: CATSEGPGFYNEQFF

J gene: TRBJ2-3
V gene: TRBV3-1
CDR3 protein: CASSDGLAGTDTQYF

J gene: TRBJ2-5
V gene: TRBV12-3/TRBV12-4
CDR3 protein: CASRPTRQETQYF

J gene: TRBJ2-7
V gene: TRBV5-6
CDR3 protein: CASSLPDRAVEQYF

J gene: TRBJ2-1
V gene: TRBV20-1
CDR3 protein: CSARDEGGRDYNEQFF

J gene: TRBJ1-1
V gene: TRBV5-1
CDR3 protein: CASSLGTGGWDTEAFF

J gene: TRBJ2-5
V gene: TRBV6-5
CDR3 protein: CASSHTSGEAETQYF

J gene: TRBJ1-6
V gene: TRBV7-9
CDR3 protein: CASCSGDSPLHF

J gene: TRBJ2-1
V gene: TRBV12-3/TRBV12-4
CDR3 protein: CASGGSFGGTPIYNEQFF

J gene: TRBJ2-7
V gene: TRBV27
CDR3 protein: CASGWDRGSYEQYF

J gene: TRBJ2-1
V gene: TRBV30
CDR3 protein: CAWTSGTPDYEQFF

J gene: TRBJ2-5
V gene: TRBV6-1
CDR3 protein: CARRAGTKETQYF

J gene: TRBJ2-6
V gene: TRBV2
CDR3 protein: CASSEGAGVRANVLTF

J gene: TRBJ2-1
V gene: TRBV29-1
CDR3 protein: CSVAGKREGSYNEQFF

J gene: TRBJ2-4
V gene: TRBV7-6
CDR3 protein: CASSRDRENIQYF

J gene: TRBJ2-2
V gene: TRBV18
CDR3 protein: CASSPPGRGATGELFF